One sample yielded the 15 T cell receptor beta chains listed below, sequenced in a study of T cell responses to AZD1222 COVID-19 vaccine. Sequenced by immunoSEQ multiplex PCR; TCRdb stores in-frame clones only, minus some. The profile shows approximately 150,000 clones, roughly nine tenths of them singletons. This specimen was peripheral blood, taken 28 days after the second AZD1222 dose. The receptors were gathered from an adult who received the AZD1222 COVID-19 vaccine.

J is TRBJ2-5 and V is TRBV28, with D perhaps assigned TRBD1 or TRBD2 (6 bases each). V dropped 6 bases and J dropped 2 bases, with 19 bases sitting between them. CDR1 is MDHEN, CDR2 SYDVKM, per germline. This CDR3 is 16 amino acids long. CDR3 amino acids: CASSVLGGLYQETQYF. CDR3 bases: TGTGCCAGCAGCGTCTTGGGGGGCTTGTATCAAGAGACCCAGTACTTC.

The chain uses TRBV30 and TRBJ1-6, with TRBD1 as a possible D gene (5 bases). V was cut by 5 bases and J by 5 bases, with 16 bases left in between. CDR1 is GTSNPN, CDR2 SVGIG, per germline (reference sequence). The CDR3 loop spans 15 amino acids. The CDR3 bases are TGTGCCTGGCGACACCGAAAGACAGATAATTCACCCCTCCACTTT. Translated, it gives CAWRHRKTDNSPLHF.

The rearrangement joins TRBV29-1 to TRBJ2-1; D gene unclear. Germline V CDR1 and CDR2: SQVTM, ANQGSEA. The V and J ends lost 1 base and 3 bases respectively, with 10 bases between them. The CDR3 consists of 14 residues. The CDR3 region has the DNA TGCAGCGTTGAAGGCTTCCCGAACTACAATGAGCAGTTCTTC. Protein sequence: CSVEGFPNYNEQFF.

For the CDR3, the DNA is TGTGCCAGCAGCTTTCAGGACAGGGTTTTCTATGGCTACACCTTC. This translates into CASSFQDRVFYGYTF. The chain uses TRBV5-5 and TRBJ1-2, with TRBD1 matching 8 bases. Germline trimming cut 2 bases from V and 4 bases from J; bases unmatched to any gene: 7. This CDR3 has 15 amino acids. Germline CDR1 and CDR2: SGHKS and YYEKEE (reference sequence).

The V call is TRBV5-5, the J call TRBJ1-1; D is undetermined. The CDR3 is 13 amino acids. Per the germline V gene, CDR1 is SGHKS and CDR2 is YYEKEE (reference sequence). V was shortened by 0 bases and J by 4 bases, with 7 bases between the two germline ends. The CDR3 here is CASSLDIATEAFF. In DNA, the CDR3 is TGTGCCAGCAGCTTGGACATCGCCACTGAAGCTTTCTTT.

As concerns this clone: Germline is not matched at one junction end, which may reflect a read error. The chain is built from TRBV10-3 and TRBJ2-7, with D possibly matching TRBD2 (6 bases). Germline-derived CDR1 and CDR2 are ENHRY and SYGVKD. The CDR3 is 12 amino acids. CDR3 nucleotide sequence: TGCGCAGGAGGGGACTCGTCCTACGAGCAGTACTTC. Encoded protein: CAGGDSSYEQYF.

This chain connects TRBV28 to TRBJ1-2; D gene uncertain. The length of the CDR3 is 11 residues. Germline-derived CDR1 and CDR2 are MDHEN and SYDVKM. The V end lost 3 bases, the J end lost 5 bases, and 4 bases lay between the germline ends. CDR3 DNA sequence: TGTGCCAGCAGTTTGGCATATGGCTACACCTTC. Its protein product is CASSLAYGYTF.

This sequence joins TRBV19 and TRBJ1-3; 8 nucleotides match TRBD1. CDR3 length: 14 residues. The ends lost 6 bases at V and 6 bases at J; junction bases unmatched: 7. Germline assignment: CDR1 LNHDA and CDR2 SQIVND (reference sequence). CDR3 nucleotides: TGTGCCAGTAGCCCGGACAGGGAGGAAAACACCATATATTTT. It translates to CASSPDREENTIYF.

The rearrangement uses TRBV4-1 and TRBJ2-1, with D possibly TRBD2 on 5 matching bases. The germline V and J ends were trimmed by 4 bases and 5 bases, with 9 bases remaining between them. Per the germline V gene, CDR1 is MGHRA and CDR2 is YSYEKL. The CDR3 has 13 residues. CDR3 nucleotides: TGCGCCAGCAGCCTCTTGCGGGACAATGAGCAGTTCTTC. Amino acid sequence: CASSLLRDNEQFF.

The V gene is TRBV19, the J gene TRBJ1-1; 10 nucleotides line up with TRBD1. The V and J ends lost 9 bases and 5 bases, in that order; junction bases with no gene match: 9. This CDR3 has 14 amino acids. CDR1 is LNHDA, CDR2 SQIVND, per germline (reference sequence). The CDR3 DNA reads as TGTGCCAGCGACCGGGACAGGGGTGGTACTGAAGCTTTCTTT. Its protein is CASDRDRGGTEAFF.

The CDR3 here is CASSRDSRSGNTIYF. DNA for the CDR3: TGCGCCAGCAGTAGGGACTCACGCTCTGGAAACACCATATATTTT. The rearrangement links TRBV10-1 to TRBJ1-3; tentative D call: TRBD1 (5 bases). The CDR3 extends over 15 amino acids. The V end lost 5 bases, the J end lost 0 bases, and 11 bases lay between the germline ends. In germline, CDR1 is WNHNN, CDR2 SYGVQD (reference sequence).

The chain has TRBV10-3 and TRBJ2-7; D gene uncertain. V shed 6 bases and J shed 1 base, with 4 bases lying between them. CDR1 and CDR2 from the germline V gene are ENHRY and SYGVKD. The CDR3 covers 11 residues. This CDR3 is CAIRTSYEQYF. CDR3 in DNA: TGTGCCATCAGGACATCCTACGAGCAGTACTTC.

The chain joins TRBV19 to TRBJ1-1; possibly TRBD1 for D (5 bases). V was cut by 5 bases and J by 2 bases, with 18 bases left in between. CDR1 LNHDA and CDR2 SQIVND come from the germline V gene (reference sequence). The CDR3 consists of 16 residues. The CDR3 DNA follows: TGTGCCAGTAGTGACATTACCGGGACCCTTAACACTGAAGCTTTCTTT. This codes for CASSDITGTLNTEAFF.

This sequence joins TRBV7-8 and TRBJ1-2, with 7 positions matching TRBD1. Germline loops: CDR1 SGHVS, CDR2 FQNEAQ. This CDR3 has 14 residues. The ends lost 5 bases at V and 4 bases at J; junction bases unmatched: 7. The DNA for the CDR3 is TGTGCCAGCAGCCTCACAGACAGGGCCTATGGCTACACCTTC. It codes for CASSLTDRAYGYTF.

The chain combines TRBV19 with TRBJ1-2, with 9 bases identical to TRBD1. Germline V gene data show CDR1 as LNHDA and CDR2 as SQIVND (reference sequence). J lost 5 bases, V lost 3 bases, and 7 bases had no gene match. This CDR3 is 15 amino acids long. The CDR3 DNA is TGTGCCAGTAGTATTGCCGGGACAGGGAATTATGGCTACACCTTC. It translates to CASSIAGTGNYGYTF.